These 15 T cell receptor beta chains were all obtained from the same sample, sequenced in a study of identical twins. TCRdb re-derived calls from the 5' RACE reads in MiXCR, one entry per CDR3 protein. Of about 340,000 distinct CDR3 sequences listed, around an eighth are singletons. These data were also reused for a study on yellow fever vaccine responses in identical twins.

The sample taken for sequencing was CD8+ T cells sorted from blood. The receptors were gathered from a woman aged 18-29 years in good health.

This clonotype was observed a few times. V is TRBV20-1 and J is TRBJ2-7; the match to TRBD1 covers 8 bases. The CDR3 has 14 amino acids. Germline CDR1 is DFQATT and CDR2 is SNEGSKA (reference sequence). Unmatched junction bases numbered 8, after V lost 6 bases and J lost 1 base. The CDR3 DNA is TGCAGTGCCAGCCGGACAGGGCCATCCTACGAGCAGTACGTC. This gives the protein CSASRTGPSYEQYV.

The rearrangement uses TRBV11-2 and TRBJ2-1; D is ambiguous. Germline V CDR1 and CDR2: SGHAT, FQNNGV. CDR3 size: 13 residues. Trimming took 1 base from V and 10 from J, leaving 11 bases between them. As DNA, the CDR3 is TGTGCCAGCAGCTTAGTCCCAAGAAGGGAGCAGTTCTTC. It specifies CASSLVPRREQFF. The full variable domain, its missing parts supplied by reference TRBV11-2 and TRBJ2-1, is EAGVAQSPRYKIIEKRQSVAFWCNPISGHATLYWYQQILGQGPKLLIQFQNNGVVDDSQLPKDRFSAERLKGVDSTLKIQPAKLEDSAVYLCASSLVPRREQFFGPGTRLTVL.

The rearrangement uses TRBV25-1 and TRBJ1-1; D unresolved. This CDR3 has 8 amino acids. Germline-derived CDR1 and CDR2 are MGHDK and SYGVNS. V shed 11 bases and J shed 7 bases, with 5 bases lying between them. CDR3 DNA: TGTGCCCCTGGTGAAGCTTTCTTT. Translating it yields CAPGEAFF.

This clonotype came up a few times. For the CDR3, the DNA is TGTGCCAGCAGTTCCCCCAAGGCGGGGGACTTACAAGAGACCCAGTACTTC. Amino acid sequence: CASSSPKAGDLQETQYF. This chain links TRBV6-5 with TRBJ2-5; 7 positions match TRBD2. This CDR3 region has 17 residues. Trimming at V came to 4 bases and at J to 2 bases, leaving 13 bases not matched to a gene. CDR1 and CDR2 from the germline V gene are MNHEY and SVGAGI.

This clonotype has a single count. This chain joins TRBV2 and TRBJ2-3, with 8 bases aligning to TRBD2. Germline assignment: CDR1 SNHLY and CDR2 FYNNEI. CDR3 size: 20 residues. With 2 bases clipped from V and 1 base from J, the junction kept 17 bases outside the gene matches. CDR3 amino acids: CASSELVAGRPVLGTDTQYF. Written as DNA, the CDR3 is TGTGCCAGCAGTGAATTGGTAGCGGGGAGACCCGTACTAGGCACAGATACGCAGTATTTT. Drawing the rest from reference TRBV2 and TRBJ2-3, the complete variable domain is EPEVTQTPSHQVTQMGQEVILRCVPISNHLYFYWYRQILGQKVEFLVSFYNNEISEKSEIFDDQFSVERPDGSNFTLKIRSTKLEDSAMYFCASSELVAGRPVLGTDTQYFGPGTRLTVL.

This clonotype came up a few times. This CDR3 is CSARDQWLASEQFF. CDR3 nucleotide sequence: TGCAGTGCTAGAGATCAATGGCTAGCGAGTGAGCAGTTCTTC. This chain connects TRBV20-1 to TRBJ2-1; D is perhaps TRBD2 (6 bases). V lost 0 bases and J lost 9, with 15 bases in between. This CDR3 is built from 14 residues. The germline V gene has CDR1 DFQATT and CDR2 SNEGSKA (reference sequence).

The sample holds a few counts of this clonotype. The chain recombines TRBV15 with TRBJ2-2; possible D gene TRBD1, 6 bases. Germline lookup yields CDR1 LNHNV and CDR2 YYDKDF (reference sequence). CDR3 length: 18 amino acids. Trimming shortened V by 1 base and J by 1 base, and 16 bases separated the two germline ends. CDR3: CATSRGPDGTKNTGELFF. The CDR3 DNA follows: TGTGCCACCAGCAGAGGCCCCGACGGGACAAAGAACACCGGGGAGCTGTTTTTT.

This clonotype was found a few times. The DNA for the CDR3 is TGTGCCACCTCAGGACGGGGGGCAGATACGCAGTATTTT. It codes for CATSGRGADTQYF. This chain uses TRBV11-2 with TRBJ2-3, with 7 bases fitting TRBD2. V lost 10 bases, J lost 4 bases, and 8 bases stayed unmatched. The CDR3 runs to 13 residues. CDR1 is SGHAT and CDR2 is FQNNGV in the germline V gene.

This clonotype appeared a few times. DNA of the CDR3: TGTGCCAGCAGCTTAGTTCGGGCAGATACGCAGTATTTT. It encodes CASSLVRADTQYF. The V call is TRBV7-2, the J call TRBJ2-3; D is ambiguous. Looked up from germline, CDR1 is SGHTA and CDR2 is FQGNSA. The V end was cut by 1 base, the J end by 4 bases, with 6 bases between. This CDR3 is built from 13 residues.

The gene calls are TRBV18 and TRBJ2-3; 14 nucleotides line up with TRBD2. Trimming at V came to 6 bases and at J to 3 bases, leaving 5 bases not matched to a gene. The germline gives CDR1 KGHSH, CDR2 LQKENI. CDR3 length equals 16 residues. The CDR3 is CASSQRTSGRTDTQYF. CDR3 DNA sequence: TGTGCCAGCTCGCAGCGGACTAGCGGGAGGACAGATACGCAGTATTTT.

The chain links TRBV6-4 to TRBJ2-3; 9 nucleotides line up with TRBD2. CDR3 length equals 14 residues. Per germline, CDR1 MRHNA and CDR2 SNTAGT. V was pared by 0 bases and J by 9 bases, with 4 bases of the junction left unmatched. Here the CDR3 reads CASSDSVAGDTQYF. The CDR3 region has the DNA TGTGCCAGCAGTGACTCGGTAGCGGGAGACACGCAGTATTTT.

The CDR3, as DNA: TGCAGTGCTAGAGCCGAAGGGGGGGATGAAGCTTTCTTT. Translation gives CSARAEGGDEAFF. The J gene is TRBJ1-1, the V gene TRBV20-1; tentative D call: TRBD1 (6 bases). Trimming shortened V by 1 base and J by 7 bases, and 13 bases separated the two germline ends. The V gene's germline CDR1 is DFQATT and CDR2 SNEGSKA (reference sequence). The CDR3 is made up of 13 amino acids.

The chain links TRBV29-1 to TRBJ2-7; D possibly corresponds to TRBD1 (5 bases). Trimming left V 6 bases short and J 3 bases short, with 15 bases between. Germline V gene data show CDR1 as SQVTM and CDR2 as ANQGSEA. The CDR3 contains 13 residues. As DNA, the CDR3 is TGCAGCGTCTATACCGACAGATACTACGAGCAGTACTTC. Its translation is CSVYTDRYYEQYF.

This clonotype occurred many times. The V gene is TRBV25-1, the J gene TRBJ1-4; no firm D call. V was shortened by 0 bases and J by 7 bases, with 21 bases between the two germline ends. Germline-derived CDR1 and CDR2 are MGHDK and SYGVNS. The CDR3 has 18 residues. The CDR3 loop is CASSEYDPDQLPIEKLFF. CDR3 nucleotide sequence: TGTGCCAGCAGTGAATATGACCCGGACCAACTACCAATTGAAAAACTGTTTTTT.

This clonotype was recorded a few times. The chain links TRBV4-1 to TRBJ1-1, with TRBD1 matching over 7 bases. Germline-derived CDR1 and CDR2 are MGHRA and YSYEKL. The trim removed 0 bases at V and 0 bases at J, leaving 7 bases unmatched. This CDR3 is built from 17 residues. The CDR3 spells CASSQEETGIMNTEAFF. The CDR3 DNA follows: TGCGCCAGCAGCCAAGAAGAGACAGGGATCATGAACACTGAAGCTTTCTTT.